The T cell receptor beta chain under discussion was sequenced for a study of beta chain features in type 1 diabetes. Regarding the study as a whole: Type 1 diabetes patients had VDJ junctions that carried fewer insertions and more deletions.

Since all of the isolated RNA was reverse transcribed, expressed TCRB transcripts were what got sequenced. Profiling relied on immunoSEQ multiplex PCR, and the TCRdb table lists in-frame clones only, not all of them. The sample lists approximately 200,000 clones; roughly 9.6% were seen once. Germline CDR1 MNHNY, CDR2 SVGAGI (reference sequence). The CDR3 consists of 15 residues. V shed 5 bases, J shed 0 bases, and the junction held 4 bases outside the gene matches. This clone was detected a few times. What it binds is not known. The chain has TRBV6-6 and TRBJ2-5; 9 positions agree with TRBD1. The sample comprised naive CD4+ T cells from blood. This TCR was sampled from a woman younger than 35 in good health. CDR3 in DNA: TGTGCCAGCAGTATGGGGACAGGGTACCAAGAGACCCAGTACTTC. Amino acids: CASSMGTGYQETQYF.